Each of the 32 T cell receptor beta chains below was sequenced from the same sample in a study of T cells of healthy individuals. MiXCR, run by TCRdb on the 5' RACE reads, gives a single entry per CDR3 protein. The repertoire holds about 96,000 distinct CDR3 sequences, 17% seen once, with about 6.2% in the top ten. These receptor sequences come from a human donor in good health.

This clonotype was picked up many times. The chain combines TRBV7-3 with TRBJ2-1, with 11 bases identical to TRBD2. CDR1 SGHTA and CDR2 FQGTGA come from the germline V gene. The CDR3 runs 15 residues. V trimming: 5 bases; J trimming: 4 bases; junction bases outside the gene matches: 4. The CDR3 protein is CASSPRLAGYNEQFF. CDR3 bases: TGTGCCAGCAGCCCTCGACTAGCGGGATACAATGAGCAGTTCTTC.

The V gene is TRBV28, the J gene TRBJ1-1; 7 nucleotides agree with TRBD1. Germline V gene data show CDR1 as MDHEN and CDR2 as SYDVKM. This CDR3 is built from 14 residues. Unmatched junction bases numbered 9, after V lost 6 bases and J lost 5 bases. Here the CDR3 reads CASRGLTGQTEAFF. The CDR3, as DNA: TGTGCCAGCAGAGGGCTGACAGGGCAGACTGAAGCTTTCTTT.

This clonotype has just a few counts. This chain uses TRBV4-1 with TRBJ2-5; D is unresolved. Germline-derived CDR1 and CDR2 are MGHRA and YSYEKL. Deletions cut 6 bases from V and 2 bases from J, with 10 bases between. This CDR3 has 13 amino acids. The CDR3 DNA is TGCGCCAGCAGTCTAGTGGGACAAGAGACCCAGTACTTC. Amino acids: CASSLVGQETQYF.

This clonotype was seen many times. The V call is TRBV10-2, the J call TRBJ1-1, with TRBD1 as a possible D gene (6 bases). CDR3 length: 16 amino acids. Germline V gene sequence: CDR1 WSHSY, CDR2 SAAADI. Trimming cost V 2 bases and J 1 base, with 14 bases left between them. The CDR3 sequence is CASSEPGLQGNTEAFF. Here the CDR3 DNA reads TGCGCCAGCAGTGAGCCAGGATTACAGGGGAACACTGAAGCTTTCTTT.

The chain uses TRBV3-1 and TRBJ1-4; D is unclear. Trimming took off 0 bases at V and 1 base at J, with 6 bases between the two ends. The V gene's germline CDR1 is LGHDT and CDR2 YNNKEL (reference sequence). The CDR3 spans 15 residues. The CDR3 spells CASSQETITNEKLFF. CDR3 in DNA: TGTGCCAGCAGCCAAGAAACAATAACTAATGAAAAACTGTTTTTT.

This clonotype was detected only a few times. The gene calls are TRBV7-2 and TRBJ2-1; 7 bases fit TRBD1. Trimming cost V 1 base and J 6 bases; bases outside gene matches: 6. There are 15 residues in the CDR3. From germline, CDR1 is SGHTA and CDR2 FQGNSA. As DNA, the CDR3 is TGTGCCAGCAGCTTAGATAGGGGGCTGGTCAATGAGCAGTTCTTC. Translating gives CASSLDRGLVNEQFF.

J is TRBJ1-5 and V is TRBV6-6; the D gene is possibly TRBD1 (5 bases). With 6 bases removed from V and 1 base from J, the gap between germline ends came to 10 bases. Germline V gives CDR1 MNHNY, CDR2 SVGAGI (reference sequence). CDR3 length equals 14 residues. Written as DNA, the CDR3 is TGTGCCAGCAGGAGGGACGGGAGCAATCAGCCCCAGCATTTT. Protein product: CASRRDGSNQPQHF.

This clonotype has just a few counts. The rearrangement uses TRBV7-2 and TRBJ1-2, with D perhaps TRBD1 (6 bases). Between the trimmed V and J ends, which lost 7 bases and 3 bases, there was a span of 15 bases. Germline values: CDR1 SGHTA, CDR2 FQGNSA. This CDR3 contains 14 residues. The CDR3 nucleotides are TGTGCCAGCACCATTGGCGCAGGGGACTATGGCTACACCTTC. Translating gives CASTIGAGDYGYTF.

This clonotype occurred a few times. The chain couples TRBV20-1 to TRBJ2-3; TRBD1 aligns across 9 bases. Germline V gene data show CDR1 as DFQATT and CDR2 as SNEGSKA (reference sequence). With V trimmed by 2 bases and J by 3 bases, 3 bases remained unmatched. This CDR3 spans 14 amino acids. This CDR3 is CSARRQGGTDTQYF. The CDR3 DNA follows: TGCAGTGCTAGAAGACAGGGGGGGACAGATACGCAGTATTTT.

This clonotype was counted many times. The gene calls are TRBV10-3 and TRBJ2-1, with 9 positions matching TRBD1. CDR1 and CDR2 from the germline V gene are ENHRY and SYGVKD. V trimming: 3 bases; J trimming: 3 bases; junction bases outside the gene matches: 6. This CDR3 contains 16 residues. The CDR3 sequence is CAISDPRTGVYNEQFF. The CDR3 bases are TGTGCCATCAGTGACCCCCGGACAGGGGTCTACAATGAGCAGTTCTTC.

Only one count was recorded for this clonotype. The V gene is TRBV6-2 or TRBV6-3, the J gene TRBJ1-6; a weak D match, TRBD1 (5 bases). Trimming took off 7 bases at V and 8 bases at J, with 9 bases between the two ends. The V gene's germline CDR1 is MNHEY and CDR2 SVGEGT. The CDR3 sequence is 12 residues long. The CDR3 protein is CASTRGDSPLHF. The CDR3 bases are TGTGCCAGCACGCGGGGGGATTCACCCCTCCACTTT.

This clonotype has a handful of counts. V is TRBV6-1 and J is TRBJ2-4, with TRBD1 matching over 7 bases. Germline loops: CDR1 MNHNS, CDR2 SASEGT. This CDR3 comprises 12 residues. V was pared by 6 bases and J by 6 bases, with 2 bases of the junction left unmatched. CDR3 nucleotides: TGTGCCAGCAGCAGACAGGGAAACATTCAGTACTTC. Residues: CASSRQGNIQYF.

This clonotype was observed at least ten times. The J gene is TRBJ1-5, the V gene TRBV7-9; D possibly corresponds to TRBD1 (6 bases). The CDR3 runs to 14 residues. Germline assignment: CDR1 SEHNR and CDR2 FQNEAQ (reference sequence). Trimming shortened V by 5 bases and J by 0 bases, and 8 bases separated the two germline ends. CDR3 bases: TGTGCCAGCAGCCAACAGGGTAGCAATCAGCCCCAGCATTTT. It encodes CASSQQGSNQPQHF.

CDR3 nucleotide sequence: TGCAGTGCTAGGGGGACTAGCGGTTACTACAATGAGCAGTTCTTC. It yields the protein CSARGTSGYYNEQFF. The chain uses TRBV20-1 and TRBJ2-1, with TRBD2 matching over 11 bases. With 3 bases clipped from V and 3 bases from J, the junction kept 4 bases outside the gene matches. The germline CDR1 and CDR2 sequences are DFQATT and SNEGSKA (reference sequence). The CDR3 has 15 residues.

This clonotype was observed a few times. The chain links TRBV2 to TRBJ1-1, with D possibly matching TRBD1 (5 bases). In germline, CDR1 is SNHLY, CDR2 FYNNEI. The CDR3 spans 10 residues. The V and J ends lost 8 bases and 9 bases respectively, with 10 bases between them. The CDR3 loop reads CASGGTQAFF. The CDR3 bases are TGTGCCAGCGGTGGGACTCAAGCTTTCTTT. Drawing the rest from reference TRBV2 and TRBJ1-1, the complete variable domain is EPEVTQTPSHQVTQMGQEVILRCVPISNHLYFYWYRQILGQKVEFLVSFYNNEISEKSEIFDDQFSVERPDGSNFTLKIRSTKLEDSAMYFCASGGTQAFFGQGTRLTVV.

This clonotype was found a few times. The chain links TRBV29-1 to TRBJ2-3; 7 nucleotides match TRBD1. There are 13 residues in the CDR3. J was trimmed by 1 base and V by 4 bases; bases with no gene match: 2. Germline CDR1 SQVTM, CDR2 ANQGSEA. CDR3 amino acids: CSVAGGGTDTQYF. CDR3 sequence (DNA): TGCAGCGTTGCAGGGGGAGGCACAGATACGCAGTATTTT.

This clonotype was recorded at least ten times. V usage is TRBV29-1 and J usage is TRBJ2-3, with 8 bases fitting TRBD1. V lost 4 bases to trimming and J lost 4 bases; unmatched junction nucleotides: 7. Per the germline V gene, CDR1 is SQVTM and CDR2 is ANQGSEA. The CDR3 spans 14 residues. CDR3 nucleotide sequence: TGCAGCGTTGCAGTACAGGGGGGTGCAGATACGCAGTATTTT. It codes for CSVAVQGGADTQYF.

The CDR3 nucleotides are TGCGCCAGCAGCTTACCGACAGGGGGTAGCACAGATACGCAGTATTTT. This gives the protein CASSLPTGGSTDTQYF. The chain carries TRBV5-1 and TRBJ2-3; 9 bases fit TRBD1. This CDR3 has 16 amino acids. The trim removed 2 bases at V and 0 bases at J, leaving 4 bases unmatched. Germline CDR1 and CDR2: SGHRS and YFSETQ.

The sample holds a few counts of this clonotype. The gene calls are TRBV3-1 and TRBJ1-2; D not certain. CDR1 LGHDT and CDR2 YNNKEL come from the germline V gene (reference sequence). This CDR3 comprises 15 residues. Trimming pared 1 base from V and 3 bases from J, leaving 12 bases between. The CDR3 region is CASSQGSDGYYGYTF. The CDR3, as DNA: TGTGCCAGCAGCCAAGGTTCGGACGGCTACTATGGCTACACCTTC.

This clonotype has just a few counts. This chain links TRBV7-9 with TRBJ1-2; 10 positions match TRBD1. This CDR3 contains 16 residues. V was clipped by 6 bases and J by 8 bases; unmatched bases: 15. Germline assignment: CDR1 SEHNR and CDR2 FQNEAQ (reference sequence). CDR3 DNA: TGTGCCAGCAGTCTTACACCGGGACAGGGGCGTTCGGGCTACACCTTC. Translating gives CASSLTPGQGRSGYTF.

V usage is TRBV3-1 and J usage is TRBJ1-5; D uncertain. CDR3 length: 15 residues. CDR1 is LGHDT and CDR2 is YNNKEL in the germline V gene (reference sequence). The ends were cut back, 3 bases at V and 3 bases at J, with 12 bases in the middle. DNA of the CDR3: TGTGCCAGCAGCCAGGACTCCAGGACCAATCAGCCCCAGCATTTT. This sequence encodes CASSQDSRTNQPQHF. Full variable domain (remainder filled in from reference TRBV3-1 and TRBJ1-5): DTAVSQTPKYLVTQMGNDKSIKCEQNLGHDTMYWYKQDSKKFLKIMFSYNNKELIINETVPNRFSPKSPDKAHLNLHINSLELGDSAVYFCASSQDSRTNQPQHFGDGTRLSIL.

The V gene is TRBV28, the J gene TRBJ2-3; D is unclear. V shed 3 bases and J shed 1 base, with 11 bases lying between them. Germline loops: CDR1 MDHEN, CDR2 SYDVKM. The CDR3 has 15 residues. The CDR3 DNA reads as TGTGCCAGCAGTTTGCGGCCTACGGGCACAGATACGCAGTATTTT. Its protein is CASSLRPTGTDTQYF.

This clonotype has only a few counts. The chain employs TRBV7-2 and TRBJ2-7; the D gene is possibly TRBD2 (6 bases). This CDR3 has 16 amino acids. V lost 2 bases and J 0 bases, leaving 14 bases between the germline ends. Germline-derived CDR1 and CDR2 are SGHTA and FQGNSA. The CDR3: CASSLTVTAGSYEQYF. In DNA, the CDR3 is TGTGCCAGCAGCTTAACGGTGACAGCGGGCTCCTACGAGCAGTACTTC. The full variable domain, rest sourced from reference TRBV7-2 and TRBJ2-7, is GAGVSQSPSNKVTEKGKDVELRCDPISGHTALYWYRQSLGQGLEFLIYFQGNSAPDKSGLPSDRFSAERTGGSVSTLTIQRTQQEDSAVYLCASSLTVTAGSYEQYFGPGTRLTVT.

DNA for the CDR3: TGTGCCAGCAATAACCCGGACAGCCAGCGCTACACCTTC. Its translation: CASNNPDSQRYTF. The rearrangement uses TRBV28 and TRBJ1-2; TRBD1 is a possible D gene (6 bases). Looked up from germline, CDR1 is MDHEN and CDR2 is SYDVKM. This CDR3 region has 13 residues. Trimming pared 7 bases from V and 9 bases from J, leaving 18 bases between.

The sample holds many counts of this clonotype. The V and J genes are TRBV5-6 and TRBJ2-3, with a weak D call TRBD1 (5 bases). V lost 0 bases and J lost 0, with 11 bases in between. Germline V lookup: CDR1 SGHDT, CDR2 YYEEEE. The CDR3 spans 16 residues. In DNA form, the CDR3 reads TGTGCCAGCAGCTTGGCGACAGTGCGAAGCACAGATACGCAGTATTTT. As protein: CASSLATVRSTDTQYF.

The CDR3, as DNA: TGTGCCAGCAGTGCACTCGGGACAGTAAGCACAGATACGCAGTATTTT. This codes for CASSALGTVSTDTQYF. This chain links TRBV12-3 or TRBV12-4 with TRBJ2-3; 7 positions agree with TRBD1. The length of the CDR3 is 16 residues. With 5 bases clipped from V and 0 bases from J, the junction kept 8 bases outside the gene matches.

This clonotype has a count of ten or more. The CDR3 bases are TGCAGCGTTGAAGCCCCGGACAGGTTTCACGGGGATGAGCAGTTCTTC. As protein: CSVEAPDRFHGDEQFF. The V call is TRBV29-1, the J call TRBJ2-1; 7 positions match TRBD1. CDR1 and CDR2 (germline): SQVTM, ANQGSEA. The CDR3 totals 16 residues. With 1 base clipped from V and 8 bases from J, the junction kept 14 bases outside the gene matches.

This clonotype was found a few times. This chain links TRBV4-3 with TRBJ2-7, with 8 bases fitting TRBD2. Germline V gene sequence: CDR1 LGHNA, CDR2 YSLEER. The CDR3 has 14 residues. Germline trimming cut 1 base from V and 3 bases from J; bases unmatched to any gene: 2. Here the CDR3 DNA reads TGCGCCAGCAGCCAAGTGAGCGGGAGCTACGAGCAGTACTTC. Translation gives CASSQVSGSYEQYF.

This clonotype has just a few counts. The chain employs TRBV5-1 and TRBJ1-2; no definite D call. CDR3 length: 15 amino acids. Trimming pared 5 bases from V and 4 bases from J, leaving 18 bases between. Germline values: CDR1 SGHRS, CDR2 YFSETQ. The CDR3 here is CASRPATTTSYGYTF. The CDR3 DNA reads TGCGCCAGCAGGCCAGCTACAACTACCTCCTATGGCTACACCTTC.

On this clonotype: A clone one base away is much larger, so this may be a read error. The CDR3 DNA follows: TGTGCCAGCAGTCTACGGACAGGGGATCAGCCCCAGAATTTT. Translation: CASSLRTGDQPQNF. V and J are TRBV27 and TRBJ1-5; 9 bases are a match to TRBD1. CDR1 MNHEY and CDR2 SMNVEV come from the germline V gene (reference sequence). The CDR3 runs to 14 residues.

The chain uses TRBV12-3 or TRBV12-4 and TRBJ1-1, with D unresolved. Trimming cost V 6 bases and J 1 base, with 15 bases left between them. The CDR3 runs to 15 residues. CDR3 sequence reads: CASRHQTSGNTEAFF. CDR3 coding DNA: TGTGCCAGCAGACACCAAACCTCAGGGAACACTGAAGCTTTCTTT.

The sample holds a few counts of this clonotype. V usage is TRBV7-2 and J usage is TRBJ2-3; 8 bases align to TRBD1. Per the germline V gene, CDR1 is SGHTA and CDR2 is FQGNSA. This CDR3 spans 20 amino acids. V dropped 5 bases and J dropped 2; count of bases not matched to a gene: 21. This chain's CDR3 is CASSPLGQGGPGGYTDTQYF. The CDR3 nucleotides read TGTGCCAGCAGCCCCCTCGGACAGGGAGGTCCCGGGGGCTACACAGATACGCAGTATTTT.